These 16 T cell receptor beta chains originate from one sample sequenced in a study of early T cells in non-severe SARS-CoV-2 infection. TCRdb reprocessed the 5' RACE reads with MiXCR, giving one entry per CDR3 protein. The sample carries 25,000 to 30,000 distinct CDR3 sequences, around 6% recorded once. The starting material was whole blood, obtained at baseline. The origin of the receptors is an adult who was a healthcare worker with PCR-confirmed SARS-CoV-2 infection or an uninfected control (not recorded which).

This clonotype appeared many times. The rearrangement links TRBV10-3 to TRBJ2-3, with 7 bases lining up with TRBD1. Germline values: CDR1 ENHRY, CDR2 SYGVKD. V dropped 0 bases and J dropped 3; count of bases not matched to a gene: 3. This CDR3 is built from 15 residues. The CDR3 spells CAISESPGGTDTQYF. The CDR3 nucleotides read TGTGCCATCAGTGAGTCGCCAGGGGGTACAGATACGCAGTATTTT.

This clonotype was recorded at least ten times. V is TRBV20-1 and J is TRBJ2-7; D unclear. CDR1 and CDR2 from the germline V gene are DFQATT and SNEGSKA (reference sequence). CDR3 length: 14 residues. Trimming pared 0 bases from V and 2 bases from J, leaving 11 bases between. The CDR3 region is CSARDSQATYEQYF. The CDR3 region has the DNA TGCAGTGCTAGAGATAGCCAGGCAACCTACGAGCAGTACTTC.

This clonotype was observed many times. This chain uses TRBV2 with TRBJ2-1; a possible D gene is TRBD2 (6 bases). V was pared by 0 bases and J by 2 bases, with 11 bases between. The germline CDR1 and CDR2 sequences are SNHLY and FYNNEI. The CDR3 contains 16 residues. In DNA form, the CDR3 reads TGTGCCAGCAGTGAAGCGGCGGGAATAACCTACAATGAGCAGTTCTTC. It specifies CASSEAAGITYNEQFF.

This clonotype was found a few times. The gene calls are TRBV6-2 or TRBV6-3 and TRBJ2-3, with D unresolved. Trimming removed 4 bases at V and 2 bases at J, with 10 bases between. The germline CDR1 and CDR2 sequences are MNHEY and SVGEGT. The CDR3 loop spans 14 amino acids. CDR3 sequence (DNA): TGTGCCAGCAGTTTTTCGAAACTCACAGATACGCAGTATTTT. As protein: CASSFSKLTDTQYF.

As regards this clonotype: It may be a read error: a sequence one base away is much more abundant. CDR3 sequence: CASSQSVGELLGYEQFF. The CDR3 coding sequence is TGTGCCAGCAGCCAAAGTGTGGGAGAACTCCTAGGGTATGAGCAGTTCTTC. J is TRBJ2-1 and V is TRBV3-1; D perhaps matches TRBD2 (5 bases). Germline CDR1 is LGHDT and CDR2 is YNNKEL (reference sequence). The CDR3 extends over 17 amino acids. With 2 bases removed from V and 8 bases from J, the gap between germline ends came to 22 bases.

This clonotype showed up just a few times. The chain recombines TRBV3-1 with TRBJ2-7; a weak D match, TRBD1 (6 bases). This CDR3 contains 14 residues. Germline values: CDR1 LGHDT, CDR2 YNNKEL (reference sequence). Trimming cost V 4 bases and J 6 bases, with 16 bases left between them. This CDR3 reads CASSPLRDNGEQYF. CDR3 sequence (DNA): TGTGCCAGCAGCCCGCTCCGGGACAACGGCGAGCAGTACTTC.

This clonotype was picked up a small number of times. This chain connects TRBV5-4 to TRBJ2-1; TRBD1 is a possible D gene (6 bases). The length of the CDR3 is 13 residues. V gave up 1 base and J gave up 7 bases, with 9 bases separating them. The germline CDR1 and CDR2 sequences are SGHNT and YYREEE (reference sequence). The CDR3 bases are TGTGCCAGCAGCTTGCGAGGGGGTAATGAGCAGTTCTTC. Its protein product is CASSLRGGNEQFF. Based on the CDR3 plus reference TRBV5-4 and TRBJ2-1, the full variable domain is ETGVTQSPTHLIKTRGQQVTLRCSSQSGHNTVSWYQQALGQGPQFIFQYYREEENGRGNFPPRFSGLQFPNYSSELNVNALELDDSALYLCASSLRGGNEQFFGPGTRLTVL.

At least ten counts were recorded for this clonotype. The J gene is TRBJ2-7, the V gene TRBV6-1; D possibly corresponds to TRBD1 (6 bases). Germline CDR1 and CDR2: MNHNS and SASEGT. The CDR3 spans 15 residues. V dropped 4 bases and J dropped 0 bases, with 13 bases sitting between them. The CDR3: CASSVLQGDSYEQYF. In DNA, the CDR3 is TGTGCCAGCAGTGTTTTACAGGGAGACTCCTACGAGCAGTACTTC.

The gene calls are TRBV10-3 and TRBJ2-5; a weak D match, TRBD2 (6 bases). Germline V gene data show CDR1 as ENHRY and CDR2 as SYGVKD. Trimming shortened V by 10 bases and J by 7 bases, and 25 bases separated the two germline ends. The CDR3 has 15 residues. This CDR3 reads CATASTAGAGGTQYF. CDR3 nucleotides: TGTGCCACCGCCTCTACAGCGGGCGCCGGGGGGACCCAGTACTTC.

At least ten counts were recorded for this clonotype. The V and J genes are TRBV27 and TRBJ2-6; D unresolved. The CDR3 has 15 residues. Germline V gene data show CDR1 as MNHEY and CDR2 as SMNVEV (reference sequence). Trimming shortened V by 3 bases and J by 0 bases, and 6 bases separated the two germline ends. DNA for the CDR3: TGTGCCAGCAGTTTCACAGCCTCTGGGGCCAACGTCCTGACTTTC. It is translated as CASSFTASGANVLTF.

This clonotype has ten or more counts. The V gene is TRBV14, the J gene TRBJ2-2, with a tentative D call TRBD1 (6 bases). Germline V CDR1 and CDR2: SGHDN, FVKESK. The length of the CDR3 is 15 residues. Trimming stripped 0 bases from V and 6 bases from J, with 11 bases between. CDR3 nucleotide sequence: TGTGCCAGCAGCCAAGACTCAGGGGATCCCGGGGAGCTGTTTTTT. Translated, it gives CASSQDSGDPGELFF.

Sample share makes this clonotype medium-sized. The V gene is TRBV9, the J gene TRBJ2-1, with D possibly being TRBD1 (6 bases). CDR1 and CDR2 (germline): SGDLS, YYNGEE. The V gene lost 4 bases and the J gene lost 5 bases, with 16 bases spanning the gap. This CDR3 has 15 amino acids. The CDR3 reads CASSSQGNVHNEQFF. CDR3 sequence (DNA): TGTGCCAGCAGCTCTCAGGGGAATGTCCACAATGAGCAGTTCTTC.

In this sample, this clonotype turned up many times. This sequence joins TRBV27 and TRBJ2-1; 9 bases map to TRBD2. The CDR3 sequence is 17 residues long. Germline CDR1 reads MNHEY; CDR2 reads SMNVEV (reference sequence). V gave up 2 bases and J gave up 7 bases; unmatched junction bases: 12. The CDR3 coding sequence is TGTGCCAGCAGTTTACGTCCGGCGGGGGGGCTTCTGAATGAGCAGTTCTTC. Amino acids: CASSLRPAGGLLNEQFF.

This clonotype occurred many times. This chain uses TRBV7-2 with TRBJ2-3; D is possibly TRBD1 (5 bases). Germline CDR1 and CDR2: SGHTA and FQGNSA. The V end lost 0 bases, the J end lost 0 bases, and 16 bases lay between the germline ends. The CDR3 is made up of 18 amino acids. The DNA of the CDR3 is TGTGCCAGCAGCTTAGCGGGGCGTACACACTCTAGCACAGATACGCAGTATTTT. Translating it yields CASSLAGRTHSSTDTQYF.

This clonotype has at least ten counts. The chain uses TRBV20-1 and TRBJ2-3; 8 nucleotides align to TRBD2. Germline CDR1 and CDR2: DFQATT and SNEGSKA (reference sequence). The CDR3 runs 14 residues. Germline trimming cut 6 bases from V and 2 bases from J; bases unmatched to any gene: 7. Here the CDR3 reads CSAKLAVITDTQYF. The CDR3 bases are TGCAGTGCAAAACTAGCGGTTATCACAGATACGCAGTATTTT.

This sequence joins TRBV20-1 and TRBJ2-5; TRBD1 matches at 11 bases. The J segment lost 5 bases and the V segment lost 3 bases, leaving 8 bases of the junction unmatched. The CDR3 spans 15 residues. Germline assignment: CDR1 DFQATT and CDR2 SNEGSKA (reference sequence). The CDR3 DNA is TGCAGTGCTAGCTCGGACAGGGGGCGAAGGGAGACCCAGTACTTC. This encodes CSASSDRGRRETQYF.